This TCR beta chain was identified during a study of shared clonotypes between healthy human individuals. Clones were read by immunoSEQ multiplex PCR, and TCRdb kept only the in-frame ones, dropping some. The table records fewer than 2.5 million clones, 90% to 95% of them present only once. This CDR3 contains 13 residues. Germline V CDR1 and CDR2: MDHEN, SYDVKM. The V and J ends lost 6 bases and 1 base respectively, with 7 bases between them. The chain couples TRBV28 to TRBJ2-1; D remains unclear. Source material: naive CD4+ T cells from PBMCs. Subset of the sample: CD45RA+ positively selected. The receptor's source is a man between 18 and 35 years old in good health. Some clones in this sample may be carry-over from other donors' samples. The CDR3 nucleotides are TGTGCCAGCAGCAAAGATTCCTACAATGAGCAGTTCTTC. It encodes CASSKDSYNEQFF.